This entry describes one T cell receptor beta chain. Time point defined: patch test 1, 2 weeks after DPC sensitization. Regarding treatment: therapeutic diphenylcyclopropenone sensitization with weekly scalp DPC. The entry originates in a study of human T cells and chemical hapten exposure. TCRdb redid the calling of the RACE reads with MiXCR, one entry per CDR3 protein. The table includes nearly 350,000 distinct CDR3 sequences, approximately 6.3% detected once. Per the germline V gene, CDR1 is LGHNA and CDR2 is YNFKEQ. The V gene end was trimmed by 6 bases and the J gene end by 4 bases; junction bases not matched to a gene: 9. The CDR3 totals 15 residues.

Sequences were derived from whole blood, sampled in connection with sensitization to the hapten diphenylcyclopropenone (DPC). The rearrangement links TRBV4-2 to TRBJ2-1, with 7 bases identical to TRBD2. This sequence originates from a woman younger than 30 with alopecia areata. Some clones in this sample may be carry-over from other donors' samples. The CDR3 nucleotides are TGTGCCAGCAGTCCAAACGGGGGGACGTACAATGAGCAGTTCTTC. Residues: CASSPNGGTYNEQFF.